Below, 20 T cell receptor beta chains from the same sample are listed, as sequenced in a study of graft-versus-host responses after intestinal transplantation. For these TCRs, the target antigens are not known. TCRdb keeps only in-frame clones here, not all; method: immunoSEQ multiplex PCR. The table has tens of thousands of clones, roughly 89% seen once. The starting material was unstimulated CD4+ T cells sorted from spleen or lymph node cells, obtained before intestinal transplant. Receptors were obtained from a human donor who received an intestinal transplant.

The chain combines TRBV6-5 with TRBJ2-3, with D possibly matching TRBD2 (5 bases). Trimming removed 6 bases from V and 4 bases from J, with 14 bases in between. The CDR3 contains 14 residues. Per the germline V gene, CDR1 is MNHEY and CDR2 is SVGAGI. CDR3 amino acids: CASSPPGIPDTQYF. The CDR3 nucleotides are TGTGCCAGCAGCCCACCGGGGATCCCAGATACGCAGTATTTT.

The chain employs TRBV5-6 and TRBJ2-7; D is perhaps TRBD1 (5 bases). CDR3 length equals 14 residues. Germline CDR1 is SGHDT and CDR2 is YYEEEE. Trimming removed 1 base from V and 9 bases from J, with 17 bases in between. DNA of the CDR3: TGTGCCAGCAGCTTGTCTGCTGGGCCTAGGGGGCAGTACTTC. It specifies CASSLSAGPRGQYF.

The chain combines TRBV25-1 with TRBJ2-3; D not resolved. This CDR3 region has 10 residues. Germline V gene sequence: CDR1 MGHDK, CDR2 SYGVNS. The V end lost 6 bases, the J end lost 7 bases, and 5 bases lay between the germline ends. This CDR3 reads CASRGNTQYF. The CDR3 DNA follows: TGTGCCAGCAGAGGTAATACGCAGTATTTT.

Comment on this clone: The junction shows a germline mismatch at one end, possibly a read error. The chain couples TRBV5-1 to TRBJ2-7; no definite D call. In germline, CDR1 is SGHRS, CDR2 YFSETQ. CDR3 length: 13 amino acids. CDR3 loop: CASSSLIEDEQHF. In DNA form, the CDR3 reads TGCGCCAGCAGCTCCCTGATAGAGGACGAGCAGCACTTC.

CDR3 sequence reads: CASSVEGLAGDLLDEQYF. The CDR3 coding sequence is TGTGCCAGCAGCGTAGAGGGACTAGCGGGAGATTTGTTGGACGAGCAGTACTTC. The chain recombines TRBV9 with TRBJ2-7; the match to TRBD2 covers 14 bases. CDR1 and CDR2 from the germline V gene are SGDLS and YYNGEE. Trimming cost V 0 bases and J 5 bases; bases outside gene matches: 10. This CDR3 is 18 amino acids long.

This clone has just one count. V gene TRBV5-1 combines with J gene TRBJ2-7; 9 nucleotides match TRBD1. Trimming cost V 4 bases and J 3 bases; bases outside gene matches: 8. CDR3 length: 15 residues. Germline values: CDR1 SGHRS, CDR2 YFSETQ. The CDR3: CASSLTPGQGYEQYF. CDR3 coding DNA: TGCGCCAGCAGCCTAACACCGGGACAGGGCTACGAGCAGTACTTC.

The CDR3 is CARSLGQVNTEAFF. Here the CDR3 DNA reads TGTGCCAGAAGCTTGGGGCAGGTGAACACTGAAGCTTTCTTT. V is TRBV5-3 and J is TRBJ1-1; D gene ambiguous. TRBV5-3 falls under the ORF class, with uncertain function. The CDR3 totals 14 residues. V dropped 0 bases and J dropped 0 bases, with 6 bases sitting between them.

The chain carries TRBV18 and TRBJ2-7, with TRBD2 identical over 10 bases. This CDR3 contains 14 residues. Trimming at V came to 6 bases and at J to 6 bases, leaving 8 bases not matched to a gene. Germline lookup yields CDR1 KGHSH and CDR2 LQKENI. CDR3 in DNA: TGTGCCAGCTCCCGTGAACTAGCGGGATCCGAGCAGTACTTC. Translated, it gives CASSRELAGSEQYF.

This sequence joins TRBV7-8 and TRBJ1-1; D might be TRBD1 (6 bases). Trimming took 1 base from V and 4 from J, leaving 13 bases between them. CDR1 and CDR2 from the germline V gene are SGHVS and FQNEAQ. This CDR3 contains 15 residues. The CDR3 DNA is TGTGCCAGCAGCTTAGATACAGGGCTTGGCACTGAAGCTTTCTTT. Translation: CASSLDTGLGTEAFF.

The CDR3 DNA follows: TGTGCCAGTAGTATAGGGGAGGGCTGGGCAGATACGCAGTATTTT. Its translation: CASSIGEGWADTQYF. The chain links TRBV19 to TRBJ2-3; 7 nucleotides line up with TRBD2. CDR1 is LNHDA and CDR2 is SQIVND in the germline V gene (reference sequence). The V gene end was trimmed by 1 base and the J gene end by 4 bases; junction bases not matched to a gene: 5. This CDR3 spans 15 amino acids. The full variable domain, in which reference TRBV19 and TRBJ2-3 provide the parts outside the CDR3, is DGGITQSPKYLFRKEGQNVTLSCEQNLNHDAMYWYRQDPGQGLRLIYYSQIVNDFQKGDIAEGYSVSREKKESFPLTVTSAQKNPTAFYLCASSIGEGWADTQYFGPGTRLTVL.

On this clone: An end of the junction differs from the germline gene, which may be a read error. The gene calls are TRBV28 and TRBJ2-1; weak D call: TRBD2 (6 bases). CDR1 MDHEN and CDR2 SYDVKM come from the germline V gene. The CDR3 is made up of 18 amino acids. The CDR3 sequence is CASSLSSPGLSSYNEQFF. DNA of the CDR3: TGTGCCAGCAGCTTATCCTCTCCGGGACTCAGCTCCTACAATGAGCAGTTCTTC.

The chain is built from TRBV19 and TRBJ1-2; a weak D match, TRBD1 (5 bases). The V gene's germline CDR1 is LNHDA and CDR2 SQIVND (reference sequence). The CDR3 consists of 15 residues. V lost 4 bases to trimming and J lost 0 bases, with 12 bases between them. The CDR3 nucleotides read TGTGCCAGTAGTACGACGGGGGGGTCTAACTATGGCTACACCTTC. Translation: CASSTTGGSNYGYTF.

This chain uses TRBV7-2 with TRBJ1-3; D is unresolved. The CDR3 runs to 16 residues. Germline V lookup: CDR1 SGHTA, CDR2 FQGNSA. Deletions cut 2 bases from V and 1 base from J, with 12 bases between. The CDR3 DNA sequence: TGTGCCAGCAGCTTAAAAGGAGGGCAGTCTGGAAACACCATATATTTT. It codes for CASSLKGGQSGNTIYF. Variable domain in full (rest from reference TRBV7-2 and TRBJ1-3): GAGVSQSPSNKVTEKGKDVELRCDPISGHTALYWYRQSLGQGLEFLIYFQGNSAPDKSGLPSDRFSAERTGGSVSTLTIQRTQQEDSAVYLCASSLKGGQSGNTIYFGEGSWLTVV.

The V gene is TRBV4-1, the J gene TRBJ1-2; D possibly corresponds to TRBD1 (6 bases). The CDR3 contains 14 residues. V was shortened by 2 bases and J by 8 bases, with 15 bases between the two germline ends. Germline CDR1 is MGHRA and CDR2 is YSYEKL. In DNA form, the CDR3 reads TGCGCCAGCAGCCAACCAGGACAGCGAAGGGGCTACACCTTC. This sequence encodes CASSQPGQRRGYTF.

The chain combines TRBV4-1 with TRBJ2-1; 8 bases are shared with TRBD2. The CDR3 length is 16 residues. Germline loops: CDR1 MGHRA, CDR2 YSYEKL. With V trimmed by 2 bases and J by 3 bases, 6 bases remained unmatched. The CDR3: CASSQPNSGIYNEQFF. DNA for the CDR3: TGCGCCAGCAGCCAACCTAATAGCGGGATCTACAATGAGCAGTTCTTC.

V and J are TRBV7-6 and TRBJ1-4; 9 bases map to TRBD1. This CDR3 contains 17 residues. Germline V gene sequence: CDR1 SGHVS, CDR2 FNYEAQ. The junction had 10 bases not matched to a gene; V was cut back by 0 bases and J by 8 bases. CDR3 region: CASSLAGPGQGKEKLFF. The CDR3 DNA reads TGTGCCAGCAGCTTAGCTGGTCCGGGACAGGGTAAAGAAAAACTGTTTTTT.

This chain connects TRBV6-1 to TRBJ2-3; no clear D gene. V was trimmed by 8 bases and J by 2 bases, leaving 5 bases between them. CDR1 and CDR2 (germline): MNHNS, SASEGT. This CDR3 is built from 11 residues. CDR3 residues: CASGVTDTQYF. The CDR3 bases are TGTGCCAGCGGGGTCACAGATACGCAGTATTTT.

This chain joins TRBV7-6 and TRBJ1-2; tentatively, D is TRBD1 (6 bases). CDR1 and CDR2 (germline): SGHVS, FNYEAQ. V lost 5 bases to trimming and J lost 3 bases, with 10 bases between them. The CDR3 has 13 amino acids. The CDR3 sequence is CASSHREDYGYTF. As DNA, the CDR3 is TGTGCCAGCAGCCACAGGGAAGACTATGGCTACACCTTC.

The chain combines TRBV6-1 with TRBJ2-7, with D possibly matching TRBD2 (5 bases). From germline, CDR1 is MNHNS and CDR2 SASEGT. This CDR3 is 14 amino acids long. The V end was cut by 6 bases, the J end by 4 bases, with 16 bases between. Here the CDR3 reads CASSARTGFYEQYF. DNA for the CDR3: TGTGCCAGCAGCGCCAGGACTGGATTTTACGAGCAGTACTTC.

The chain carries TRBV9 and TRBJ2-1, with TRBD2 identical over 11 bases. The CDR3 is 14 amino acids. With V trimmed by 0 bases and J by 8 bases, 1 base remained unmatched. The germline V gene encodes CDR1 SGDLS and CDR2 YYNGEE. CDR3 sequence reads: CASSVGTSGHEQFF. CDR3 bases: TGTGCCAGCAGCGTAGGGACTAGCGGGCATGAGCAGTTCTTC.